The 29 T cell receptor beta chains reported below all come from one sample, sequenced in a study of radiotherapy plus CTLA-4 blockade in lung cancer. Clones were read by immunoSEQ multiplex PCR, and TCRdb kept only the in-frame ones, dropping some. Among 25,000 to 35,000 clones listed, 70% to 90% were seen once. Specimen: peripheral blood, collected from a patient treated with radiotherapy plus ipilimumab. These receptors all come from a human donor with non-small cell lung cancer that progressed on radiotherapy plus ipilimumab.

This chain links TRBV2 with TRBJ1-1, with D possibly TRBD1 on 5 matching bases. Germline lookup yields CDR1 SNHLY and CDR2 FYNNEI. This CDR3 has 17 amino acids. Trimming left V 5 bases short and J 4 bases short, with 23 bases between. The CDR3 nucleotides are TGTGCCAGCAGTCTACAGCCGGGGGGATTTACCCCCACTGAAGCTTTCTTT. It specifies CASSLQPGGFTPTEAFF.

This CDR3 reads CASSLRDRAINEQFF. In nucleotides, the CDR3 is TGTGCCAGCAGCTTACGCGACAGGGCAATAAATGAGCAGTTCTTC. The chain combines TRBV7-8 with TRBJ2-1, with 7 bases identical to TRBD1. J was trimmed by 7 bases and V by 2 bases; bases with no gene match: 8. The CDR3 covers 15 residues. CDR1 and CDR2 (germline): SGHVS, FQNEAQ.

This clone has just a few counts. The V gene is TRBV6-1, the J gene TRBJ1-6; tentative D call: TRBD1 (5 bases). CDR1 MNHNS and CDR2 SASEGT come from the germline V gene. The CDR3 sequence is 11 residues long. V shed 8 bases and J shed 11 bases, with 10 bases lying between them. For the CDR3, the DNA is TGTGCCAGCTCGACAGCACCACCCCTCCACTTT. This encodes CASSTAPPLHF.

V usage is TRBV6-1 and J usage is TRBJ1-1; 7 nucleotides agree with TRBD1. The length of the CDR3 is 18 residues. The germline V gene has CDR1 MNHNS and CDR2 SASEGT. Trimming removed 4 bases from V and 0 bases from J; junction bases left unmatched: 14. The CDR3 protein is CASSVKGARVMMNTEAFF. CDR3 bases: TGTGCCAGCAGTGTGAAGGGGGCGCGAGTAATGATGAACACTGAAGCTTTCTTT.

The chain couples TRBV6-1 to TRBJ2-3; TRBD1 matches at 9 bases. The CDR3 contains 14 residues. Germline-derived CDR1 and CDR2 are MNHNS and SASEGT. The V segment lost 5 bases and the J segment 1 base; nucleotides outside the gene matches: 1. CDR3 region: CASSRTGGTDTQYF. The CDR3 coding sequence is TGTGCCAGCAGTCGGACAGGGGGCACAGATACGCAGTATTTT.

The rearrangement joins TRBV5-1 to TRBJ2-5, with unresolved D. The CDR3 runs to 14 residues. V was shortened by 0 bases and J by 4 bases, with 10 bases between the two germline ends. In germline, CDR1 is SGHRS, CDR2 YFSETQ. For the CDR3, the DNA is TGCGCCAGCAGCTTGGTACCCTCCGGAGAGACCCAGTACTTC. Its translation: CASSLVPSGETQYF.

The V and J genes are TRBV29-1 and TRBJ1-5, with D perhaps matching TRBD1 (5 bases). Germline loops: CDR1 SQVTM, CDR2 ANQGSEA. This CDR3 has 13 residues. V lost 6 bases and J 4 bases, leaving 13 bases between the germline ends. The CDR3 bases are TGCAGCGTCTCATTTGGGGGGAATCAGCCCCAGCATTTT. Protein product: CSVSFGGNQPQHF.

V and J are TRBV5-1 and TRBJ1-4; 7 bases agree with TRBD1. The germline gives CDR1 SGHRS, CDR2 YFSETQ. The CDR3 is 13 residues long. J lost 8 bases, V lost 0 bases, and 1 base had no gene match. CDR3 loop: CASSLVTGEKLFF. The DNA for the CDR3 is TGCGCCAGCAGCTTGGTGACAGGGGAAAAACTGTTTTTT.

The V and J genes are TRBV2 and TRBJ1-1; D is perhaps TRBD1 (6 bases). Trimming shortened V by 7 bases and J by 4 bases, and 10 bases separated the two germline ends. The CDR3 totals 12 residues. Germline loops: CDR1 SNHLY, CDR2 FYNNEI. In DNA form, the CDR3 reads TGTGCCAGCACAGGGGAAGCCACTGAAGCTTTCTTT. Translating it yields CASTGEATEAFF.

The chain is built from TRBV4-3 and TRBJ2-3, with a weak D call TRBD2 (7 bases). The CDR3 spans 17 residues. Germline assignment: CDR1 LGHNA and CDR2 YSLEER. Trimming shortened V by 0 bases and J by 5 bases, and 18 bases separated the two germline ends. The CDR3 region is CASSQDPPAGARDTQYF. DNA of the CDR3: TGCGCCAGCAGCCAAGATCCCCCTGCGGGGGCCCGAGATACGCAGTATTTT.

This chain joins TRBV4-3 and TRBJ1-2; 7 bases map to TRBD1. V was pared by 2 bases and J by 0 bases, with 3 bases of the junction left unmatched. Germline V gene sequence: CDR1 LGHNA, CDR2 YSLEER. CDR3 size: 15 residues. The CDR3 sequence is CASSQRQGANYGYTF. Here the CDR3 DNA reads TGCGCCAGCAGCCAAAGACAGGGAGCTAACTATGGCTACACCTTC.

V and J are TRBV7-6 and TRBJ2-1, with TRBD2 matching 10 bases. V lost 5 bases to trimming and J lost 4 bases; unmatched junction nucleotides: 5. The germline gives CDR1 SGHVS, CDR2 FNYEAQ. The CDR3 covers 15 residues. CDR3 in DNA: TGTGCCAGCAGCCCGACTAGCGGGCTTTACAATGAGCAGTTCTTC. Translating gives CASSPTSGLYNEQFF.

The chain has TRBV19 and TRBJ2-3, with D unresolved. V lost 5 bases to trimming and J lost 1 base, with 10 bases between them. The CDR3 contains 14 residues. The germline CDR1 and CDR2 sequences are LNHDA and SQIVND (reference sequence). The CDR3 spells CASSSLLGTDTQYF. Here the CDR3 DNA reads TGTGCCAGTAGTTCCCTTCTCGGCACAGATACGCAGTATTTT.

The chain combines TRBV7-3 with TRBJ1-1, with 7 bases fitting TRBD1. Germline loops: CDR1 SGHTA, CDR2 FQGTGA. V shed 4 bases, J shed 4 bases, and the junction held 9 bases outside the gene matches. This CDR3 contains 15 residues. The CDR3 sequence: CASSSRQGPATEAFF. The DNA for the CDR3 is TGTGCCAGCAGCTCCCGACAGGGCCCCGCCACTGAAGCTTTCTTT.

The CDR3 protein is CASASGGGIETQYF. The CDR3 nucleotides are TGTGCCAGCGCTAGCGGGGGCGGGATAGAGACCCAGTACTTC. V and J are TRBV6-6 and TRBJ2-5, with 10 positions matching TRBD2. Per the germline V gene, CDR1 is MNHNY and CDR2 is SVGAGI (reference sequence). The V and J ends lost 8 bases and 4 bases, in that order; junction bases with no gene match: 7. The CDR3 length is 14 residues.

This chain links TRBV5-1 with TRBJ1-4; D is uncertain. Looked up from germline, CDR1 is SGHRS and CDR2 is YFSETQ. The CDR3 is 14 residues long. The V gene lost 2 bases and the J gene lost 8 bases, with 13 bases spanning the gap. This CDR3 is CASSFSGPGEKLFF. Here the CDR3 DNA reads TGCGCCAGCAGCTTCTCCGGTCCGGGGGAAAAACTGTTTTTT.

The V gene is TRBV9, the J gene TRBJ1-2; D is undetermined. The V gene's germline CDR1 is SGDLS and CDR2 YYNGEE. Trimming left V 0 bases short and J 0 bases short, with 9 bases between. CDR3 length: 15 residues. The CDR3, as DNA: TGTGCCAGCAGCGTAGAGGCAGCGTCTAACTATGGCTACACCTTC. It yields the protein CASSVEAASNYGYTF.

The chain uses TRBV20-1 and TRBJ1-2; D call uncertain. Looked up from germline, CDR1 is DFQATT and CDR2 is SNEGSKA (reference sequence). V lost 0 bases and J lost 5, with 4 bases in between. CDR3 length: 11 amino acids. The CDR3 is CSARDPYGYTF. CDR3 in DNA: TGCAGTGCTAGAGATCCATATGGCTACACCTTC.

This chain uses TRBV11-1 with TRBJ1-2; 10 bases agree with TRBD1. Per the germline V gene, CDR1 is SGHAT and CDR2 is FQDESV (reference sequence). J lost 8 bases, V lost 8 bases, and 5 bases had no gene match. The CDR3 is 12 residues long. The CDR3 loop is CASGTGELGYTF. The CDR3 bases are TGTGCCAGCGGGACAGGGGAACTCGGCTACACCTTC.

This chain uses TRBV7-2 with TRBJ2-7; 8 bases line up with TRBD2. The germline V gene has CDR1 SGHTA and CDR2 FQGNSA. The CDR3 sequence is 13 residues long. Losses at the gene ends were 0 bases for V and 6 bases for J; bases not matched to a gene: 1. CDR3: CASSLAAGGEQYF. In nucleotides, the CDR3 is TGTGCCAGCAGCTTAGCCGCGGGAGGCGAGCAGTACTTC.

CDR3 in DNA: TGTGCCAGCAGAGTTCCGGGGGAGACTGAAGCTTTCTTT. This encodes CASRVPGETEAFF. J is TRBJ1-1 and V is TRBV2; possible D gene TRBD1, 5 bases. The germline CDR1 and CDR2 sequences are SNHLY and FYNNEI. The CDR3 runs to 13 residues. V was pared by 6 bases and J by 5 bases, with 13 bases between.

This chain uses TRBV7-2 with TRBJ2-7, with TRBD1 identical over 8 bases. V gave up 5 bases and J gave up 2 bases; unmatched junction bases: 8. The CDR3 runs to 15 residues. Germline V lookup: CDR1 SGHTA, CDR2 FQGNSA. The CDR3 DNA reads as TGTGCCAGCAGCGCTTCCGGGACAGGTCCCTACGAGCAGTACTTC. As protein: CASSASGTGPYEQYF.

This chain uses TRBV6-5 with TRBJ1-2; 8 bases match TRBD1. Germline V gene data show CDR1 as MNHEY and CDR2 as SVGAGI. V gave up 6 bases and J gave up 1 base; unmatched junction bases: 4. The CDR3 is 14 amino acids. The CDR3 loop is CASRPGQDNYGYTF. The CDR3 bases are TGTGCCAGCAGGCCGGGACAGGATAACTATGGCTACACCTTC.

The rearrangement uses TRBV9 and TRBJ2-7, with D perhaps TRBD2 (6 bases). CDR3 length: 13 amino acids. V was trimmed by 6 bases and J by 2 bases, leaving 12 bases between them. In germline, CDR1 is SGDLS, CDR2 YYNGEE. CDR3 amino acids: CASNPGGTYEQYF. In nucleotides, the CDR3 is TGTGCCAGCAACCCCGGGGGAACCTACGAGCAGTACTTC.

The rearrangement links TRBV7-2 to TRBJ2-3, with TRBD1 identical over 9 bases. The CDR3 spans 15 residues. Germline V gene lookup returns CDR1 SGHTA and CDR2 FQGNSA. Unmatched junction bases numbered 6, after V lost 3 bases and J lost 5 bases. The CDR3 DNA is TGTGCCAGCAGCTTGTCACAGGGGGCGAAAGATACGCAGTATTTT. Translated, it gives CASSLSQGAKDTQYF.

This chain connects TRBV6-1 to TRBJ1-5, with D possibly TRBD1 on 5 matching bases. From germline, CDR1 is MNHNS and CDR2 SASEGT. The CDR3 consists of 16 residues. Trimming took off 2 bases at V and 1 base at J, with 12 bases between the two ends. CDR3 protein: CASSEPEGLSNQPQHF. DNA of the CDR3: TGTGCCAGCAGTGAACCTGAGGGACTGAGCAATCAGCCCCAGCATTTT.

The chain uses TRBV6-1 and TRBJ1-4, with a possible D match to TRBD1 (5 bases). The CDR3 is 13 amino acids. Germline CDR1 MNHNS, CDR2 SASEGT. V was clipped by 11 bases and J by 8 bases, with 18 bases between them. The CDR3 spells CAGSEGLGEKLFF. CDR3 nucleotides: TGTGCCGGGTCGGAGGGGCTGGGCGAAAAACTGTTTTTT.

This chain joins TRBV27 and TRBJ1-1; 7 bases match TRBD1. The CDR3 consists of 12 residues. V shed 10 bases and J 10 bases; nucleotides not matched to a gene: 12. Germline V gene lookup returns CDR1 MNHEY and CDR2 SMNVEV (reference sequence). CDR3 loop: CATREGASRAFF. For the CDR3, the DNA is TGTGCCACCAGGGAGGGGGCGTCGAGAGCTTTCTTT.

The CDR3 nucleotides are TGTGCCAGCAGCTCCGACAGGGGGGAAAATGAAAAACTGTTTTTT. This translates into CASSSDRGENEKLFF. The V and J genes are TRBV13 and TRBJ1-4; 9 bases fit TRBD1. This CDR3 spans 15 amino acids. Germline V gene sequence: CDR1 PRHDT, CDR2 FYEKMQ (reference sequence). V lost 4 bases to trimming and J lost 5 bases; unmatched junction nucleotides: 5.